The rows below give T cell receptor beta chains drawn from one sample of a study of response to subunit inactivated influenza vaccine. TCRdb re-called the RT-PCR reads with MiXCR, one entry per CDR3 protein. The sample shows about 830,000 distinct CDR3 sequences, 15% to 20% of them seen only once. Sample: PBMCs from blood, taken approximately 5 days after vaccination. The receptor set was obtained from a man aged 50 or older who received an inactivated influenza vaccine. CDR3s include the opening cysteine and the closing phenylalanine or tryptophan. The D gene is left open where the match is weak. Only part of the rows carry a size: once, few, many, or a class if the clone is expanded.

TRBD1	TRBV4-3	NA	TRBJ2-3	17	TGCGCCAGCAGCCAAGATACGAGGACAGGGGTGGGAGATACGCAGTATTTT	CASSQDTRTGVGDTQYF
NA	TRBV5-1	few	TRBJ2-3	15	TGCGCCAGCAGCTTGGCAGGGATCGGCAGTGATACGCAGTATTTT	CASSLAGIGSDTQYF
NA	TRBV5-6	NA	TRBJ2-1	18	TGTGCCAGCAGCTTCACGGACGCTCGGGTGGGGTGGTACAATGAGCAGTTCTTC	CASSFTDARVGWYNEQFF
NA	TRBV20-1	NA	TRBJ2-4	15	TGCAGTGCCGACTCGAAACAAACCCGCGGAAACATTCAGTACTTC	CSADSKQTRGNIQYF
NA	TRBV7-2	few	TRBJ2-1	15	TGTGCCAGCAGACCCTCATCGTGGCAGACCAATGAGCAGTTCTTC	CASRPSSWQTNEQFF
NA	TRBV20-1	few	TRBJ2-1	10	TGCAGTGCTAGAGATCAGGAGCAGTTCTTC	CSARDQEQFF
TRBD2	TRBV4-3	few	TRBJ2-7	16	TGCGCCAGCAGCCAAGCGACTAGCGGGGTTTCCTACGAGCAGTACTTC	CASSQATSGVSYEQYF
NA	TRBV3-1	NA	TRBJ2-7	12	TGTGCCAGCAGAAGCACCTCCTACGAGCAGTACTTC	CASRSTSYEQYF
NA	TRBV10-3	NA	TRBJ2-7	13	TGTGCCATCAGTGAGACCTGGAGCTACGAGCAGTACTTC	CAISETWSYEQYF
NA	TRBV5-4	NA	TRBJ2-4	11	TGTGCCAGGATGGGGGGAGACATTCAGTACTTC	CARMGGDIQYF
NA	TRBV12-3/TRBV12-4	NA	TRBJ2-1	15	TGTGCCAGCAGTTTTTTGGGGGGCCGGGGAAATGAGCAGTTCTTC	CASSFLGGRGNEQFF
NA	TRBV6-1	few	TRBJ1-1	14	TGTGCCAGCAGTGAATTGGCAGGGAGGTCTGAAGCTTTCTTT	CASSELAGRSEAFF
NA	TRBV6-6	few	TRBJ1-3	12	TGTGCCAGCAGCCCCTACCAAAACACCATATATTTT	CASSPYQNTIYF
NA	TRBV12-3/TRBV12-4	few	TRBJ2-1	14	TGTGCCAGCAGTTTAGGGCAGGGGTCCAATGAGCAGTTCTTC	CASSLGQGSNEQFF
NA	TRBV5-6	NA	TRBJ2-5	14	TGTGCCAGCAGCTTTACGGGGTTCCAAGAGACCCAGTACTTC	CASSFTGFQETQYF
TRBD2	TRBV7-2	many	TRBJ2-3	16	TGTGCCAGCAGCTTAGTACTAGCGGGGGGGCGAGATACGCAGTATTTT	CASSLVLAGGRDTQYF
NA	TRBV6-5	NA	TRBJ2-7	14	TGTGCCAGCAGTTACGAGGCGGACTCCTACGAGCAGTACTTC	CASSYEADSYEQYF
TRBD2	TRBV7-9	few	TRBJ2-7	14	TGTGCCAGCAGCTTATGGCTAGCGGGAAGCGAGCAGTACTTC	CASSLWLAGSEQYF
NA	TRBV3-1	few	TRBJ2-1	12	TGTGCCAGCAGCCAAGGACAGGCTCGACAGTTCTTC	CASSQGQARQFF
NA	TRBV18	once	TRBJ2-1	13	TGTGCCAGCTCACCAAAGGCTGCGGATGAGCAGTTCTTC	CASSPKAADEQFF
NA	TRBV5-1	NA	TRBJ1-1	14	TGCGCCAGCAGCCCGGGGGTATGGGGAACTGAAGCTTTCTTT	CASSPGVWGTEAFF
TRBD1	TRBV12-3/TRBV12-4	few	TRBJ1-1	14	TGTGCCAGCAGTTTAGGACAGGGGAGCCCTGAAGCTTTCTTT	CASSLGQGSPEAFF
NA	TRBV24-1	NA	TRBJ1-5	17	TGTGCCACCAGTGATTCGGCCTACAGCTATAGCAATCAGCCCCAGCATTTT	CATSDSAYSYSNQPQHF
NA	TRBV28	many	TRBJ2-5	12	TGTGCCACCAGGACAGTGCGAGAGACCCAGTACTTC	CATRTVRETQYF
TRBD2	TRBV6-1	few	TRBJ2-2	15	TGTGCCAGCAGCAAACTAGCGGGGGGTACCGGGGAGCTGTTTTTT	CASSKLAGGTGELFF
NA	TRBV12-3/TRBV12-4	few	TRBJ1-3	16	TGTGCCAGCAGTTTAGTATCCGGGCTCTCTGGAAACACCATATATTTT	CASSLVSGLSGNTIYF
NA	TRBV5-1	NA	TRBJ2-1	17	TGCGCCAGCATCCAACTTCCAGAGTCAAGCTCCTACAATGAGCAGTTCTTC	CASIQLPESSSYNEQFF
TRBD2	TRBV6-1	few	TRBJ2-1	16	TGTGCCAGCAGGGCGAGACTAGCCCGACAATCCAATGAGCAGTTCTTC	CASRARLARQSNEQFF
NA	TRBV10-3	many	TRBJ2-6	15	TGTGCCATCAGTGACGGGGCAGCTGGGGCCAACGTCCTGACTTTC	CAISDGAAGANVLTF
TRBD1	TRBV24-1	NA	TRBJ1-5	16	TGTGCCACCAGTGATGAATCCGGGACAGGGGTTCAGCCCCAGCATTTT	CATSDESGTGVQPQHF
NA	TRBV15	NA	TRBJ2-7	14	TGTGCCACCAGCCCCGGAGGGGGATTCTACGAGCAGTACTTC	CATSPGGGFYEQYF
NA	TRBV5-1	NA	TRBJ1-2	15	TGCGCCAGCAGCTTGGCATCGGGGGTCGACTATGGCTACACCTTC	CASSLASGVDYGYTF
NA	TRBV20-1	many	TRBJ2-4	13	TGCAGTGCTAGCTTTAGCGGCCTAAACATTCAGTACTTC	CSASFSGLNIQYF
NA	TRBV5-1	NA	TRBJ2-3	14	TGCGCCAGCAGGGAGCAGGCCACGCTGGATACGCAGTATTTT	CASREQATLDTQYF
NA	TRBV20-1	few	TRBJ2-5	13	TGCAGTGCCCGCCCAGGGGGGAGAGAGACCCAGTACTTC	CSARPGGRETQYF
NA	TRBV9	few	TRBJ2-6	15	TGTGCCAGCAGCGTAGGCGACTCTGGGGCCAACGTCCTGACTTTC	CASSVGDSGANVLTF
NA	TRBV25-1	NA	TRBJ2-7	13	TGTGCCAGCAAGGAAGCAGTTAGGCACGAGCAGTACTTC	CASKEAVRHEQYF
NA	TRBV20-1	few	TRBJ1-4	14	TGCAGTGCTACACAGTGGTCGGGAAACGAAAAACTGTTTTTT	CSATQWSGNEKLFF
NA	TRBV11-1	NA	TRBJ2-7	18	TGTGCCAGCAGCCCGGTCCAACCCGGGACACTATTACCCTACGAGCAGTACTTC	CASSPVQPGTLLPYEQYF
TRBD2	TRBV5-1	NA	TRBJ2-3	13	TGCGCCAGCAAGGCCCTAGCGGCAGATACGCAGTATTTT	CASKALAADTQYF
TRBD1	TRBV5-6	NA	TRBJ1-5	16	TGTGCCAGCAGCTTGGCCAGGGGGACAGGGGATCAGCCCCAGCATTTT	CASSLARGTGDQPQHF
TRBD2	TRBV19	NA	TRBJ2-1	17	TGTGCCAGTAGTCTAGCGGGGGTAACGACCTCCTACAATGAGCAGTTCTTC	CASSLAGVTTSYNEQFF
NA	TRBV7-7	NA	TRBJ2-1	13	TGTGCCAGCAGCTTAGCGCCCGGGACCATGCAGTTCTTC	CASSLAPGTMQFF
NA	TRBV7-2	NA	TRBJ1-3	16	TGTGCCAGCAGTCCTTGGGGGGGCATCTCTGGAAACACCATATCTTTT	CASSPWGGISGNTISF
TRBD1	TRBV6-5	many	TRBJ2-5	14	TGTGCCAGCAGTTACGGGACAGGGAGGGAGACCCAGTACTTC	CASSYGTGRETQYF
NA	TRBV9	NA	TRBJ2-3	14	TGTGCCAGCAGCGTATTAGGGCTCACAGATACGCAGTATTTT	CASSVLGLTDTQYF
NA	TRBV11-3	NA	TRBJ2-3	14	TGTGCCAGCAGCTCATCGGGGGACACAGATACGCAGTATTTT	CASSSSGDTDTQYF
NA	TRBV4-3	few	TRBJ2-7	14	TGCGCCAGCAGCCGAGACAGGCTCTCCTACGAGCAGTACTTC	CASSRDRLSYEQYF
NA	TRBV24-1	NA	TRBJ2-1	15	TGTGCCACCAGTCCACGCAGGGGGGACGTGGATGAGCAGTTCTTC	CATSPRRGDVDEQFF
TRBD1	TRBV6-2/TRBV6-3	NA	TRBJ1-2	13	TGTGCCAGCAGTCAAGACAGGGTTAATGGCTACACCTTC	CASSQDRVNGYTF
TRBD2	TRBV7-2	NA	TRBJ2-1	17	TGTGCCAGCAGCCCACGGGGTAGGCTAGCGGATTACAATGAGCAGTTCTTC	CASSPRGRLADYNEQFF
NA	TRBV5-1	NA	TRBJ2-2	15	TGCGCCAGCAGCTTGGGGGCGGGCTGGACCGGGGAGCTGTTTTTT	CASSLGAGWTGELFF
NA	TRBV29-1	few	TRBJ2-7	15	TGCAGCGTTGCCTACCCCGGGACAAGGCATTACGAGCAGTACTTC	CSVAYPGTRHYEQYF
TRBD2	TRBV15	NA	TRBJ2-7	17	TGTGCCACCAGCAGGCCCGTGGGGACTACCTCTGGATACGAGCAGTACTTC	CATSRPVGTTSGYEQYF
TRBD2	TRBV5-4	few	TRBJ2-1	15	TGTGCCACGACCACAGCGGGAGGGATTTACAATGAGCAGTTCTTC	CATTTAGGIYNEQFF